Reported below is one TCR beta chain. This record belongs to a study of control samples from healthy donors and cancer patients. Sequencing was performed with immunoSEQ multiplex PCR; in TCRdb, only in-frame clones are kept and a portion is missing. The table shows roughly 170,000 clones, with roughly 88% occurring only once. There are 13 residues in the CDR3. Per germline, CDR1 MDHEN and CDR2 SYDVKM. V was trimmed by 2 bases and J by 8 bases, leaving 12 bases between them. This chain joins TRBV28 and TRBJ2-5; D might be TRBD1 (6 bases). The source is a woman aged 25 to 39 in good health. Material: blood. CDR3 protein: CASSLGGRYTQYF. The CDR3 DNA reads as TGTGCCAGCAGTTTAGGGGGCAGATATACCCAGTACTTC.